The entry that follows covers one T cell receptor beta chain sequence. The antigen is undetermined. V shed 4 bases and J 11 bases; nucleotides not matched to a gene: 10. This CDR3 has 15 amino acids. CDR1 and CDR2 (germline): MNHEY, SVGEGT. The sample is drawn from a study of T-cell memory formation after mild COVID-19. Each CDR3 protein gets one entry after TCRdb re-called the 5' RACE reads with MiXCR. The sample lists 350,000 to 550,000 distinct CDR3 sequences, around 17% occurring once. General study findings and limits: Clones contracting across day 15 to 85 had a balanced CD4/CD8 profile; later expanding clones leaned CD4+.

The TCR comes from a man younger than 35 who had mild COVID-19 (a few samples of this study predate the infection). Cell type and time point are not known. The genes are TRBV6-2 or TRBV6-3 and TRBJ1-5, with 11 bases that match TRBD1. The specimen sequenced was PBMCs or a T cell subset sorted from them (not recorded which). CDR3 nucleotide sequence: TGTGCCAGCAGTTTATCCGGACAGGGGGCCAGGACCCAGCATTTT. Translating gives CASSLSGQGARTQHF.